This T cell receptor beta chain appears in the sequencing data of a study of T cell repertoires in cytomegalovirus infection. The V end lost 6 bases, the J end lost 5 bases, and 10 bases lay between the germline ends. CDR1 and CDR2 from the germline V gene are SNHLY and FYNNEI. This CDR3 spans 13 amino acids. TCRdb fed the reads into MiXCR, producing one record per CDR3 protein. Here the sample spans about 300,000 distinct CDR3 sequences, roughly 25% being singletons. The receptor's source is a human donor in good health (CMV status not recorded). Some clones in this sample may be carry-over from other donors' samples. This chain connects TRBV2 to TRBJ2-2; D is ambiguous. What was sequenced was PBMCs. The CDR3 sequence: CASSSKWTGELFF. The CDR3 nucleotides read TGTGCCAGCAGCTCCAAGTGGACCGGGGAGCTGTTTTTT.